The rows below give T cell receptor beta chains drawn from one sample of a study of cytomegalovirus exposure and HLA in healthy donors. The assay was immunoSEQ multiplex PCR, and TCRdb's table has in-frame clones only and misses some. The data hold 100,000 or so clones, with 60% to 80% observed a single time. Sequencing was carried out using PBMCs. Receptor source: a man aged 30 to 45 in good health and CMV-seronegative. Each CDR3 is given without its conserved first and last residue. The size field is filled for only some rows; it gives once, few, many or a size class.

J,size,V,CDR3
TRBJ2-1,few,TRBV15,ATSREGQLLNEQF
TRBJ1-1,-,TRBV29-1,SGLPDRVGTEAF
TRBJ2-5,-,TRBV5-1,ASSGSFQETQY
TRBJ2-1,once,TRBV18,ASSLSRSSYNEQF
TRBJ1-2,few,TRBV4-3,ASSQDGSAIPRAEGYT
TRBJ1-5,-,TRBV6-1,ASSEQVNQPQH
TRBJ2-7,-,TRBV7-2,ASSLRVDEQY
TRBJ2-4,-,TRBV7-8,ASSLGFLPNSIQY
TRBJ2-7,-,TRBV11-3,ASSQNPFYEQY
TRBJ2-3,-,TRBV12-5,ASGYGGSDTQY
TRBJ1-6,-,TRBV29-1,SVSGTGLSPLH
TRBJ1-1,few,TRBV2,ASSENRGRTEAF
TRBJ2-5,-,TRBV7-6,ASSPRGPTSETQY
TRBJ1-3,-,TRBV7-9,ASSPRDSYSGNTIY
TRBJ2-1,-,TRBV7-8,ASSLAGPGNEQF
TRBJ1-2,-,TRBV2,ASKAGNENYGYT
TRBJ2-2,-,TRBV19,ASSIGQSNTGELF
TRBJ2-1,-,TRBV5-6,ASSFGLVNEQF
TRBJ2-2,once,TRBV15,ATSRGDRNTGELF
TRBJ2-7,once,TRBV20-1,SARAPREQY
TRBJ1-6,-,TRBV2,ASSEQAKLINSPLH
TRBJ2-7,-,TRBV28,ASSLSLRDRDSYEQY
TRBJ2-7,few,TRBV7-2,ASSRGQGARMYEQY
TRBJ2-3,-,TRBV6-6,ASSSSGSSTDTQY
TRBJ1-1,few,TRBV19,ASTLGQGVGTEAF
TRBJ1-6,-,TRBV6-6,ASSLPGIYNSPLH
TRBJ2-7,-,TRBV5-4,ASSLNPGQGAYEQY
TRBJ2-7,-,TRBV5-1,ASSLRGPRSDEQY
TRBJ2-1,-,TRBV9,ASSALAASYNEQF
TRBJ2-3,-,TRBV11-2,ASSPNPGLRTDTQY